Listed below are T cell receptor beta chains from one sample, sequenced in a study of T cell responses to AZD1222 COVID-19 vaccine. Here immunoSEQ multiplex PCR was the method, and the copy in TCRdb shows in-frame clones only, minus some. The sample lists 150,000 or so clones; 92% were seen once. The sequences come from peripheral blood, collected 28 days after the second AZD1222 dose. All receptors come from an adult who received the AZD1222 COVID-19 vaccine. CDR3s leave out the opening cysteine and the closing phenylalanine or tryptophan. The order of the fields is CDR3 protein, clone size, V gene, J gene. Not every row has a clone size; where given, it reads once, few, many or a size class.

cdr3_aa: ASSPGSRASITDTQY; clone_size: .; v_call: TRBV18; j_call: TRBJ2-3
cdr3_aa: ASSWTQGPDTEAF; clone_size: .; v_call: TRBV27; j_call: TRBJ1-1
cdr3_aa: ASSFRPRGNGYT; clone_size: .; v_call: TRBV27; j_call: TRBJ1-2
cdr3_aa: ASRSQGAQNTEAF; clone_size: .; v_call: TRBV7-9; j_call: TRBJ1-1
cdr3_aa: ASSYRDREQETQY; clone_size: .; v_call: TRBV9; j_call: TRBJ2-5
cdr3_aa: ASRAGQAFYGYT; clone_size: .; v_call: TRBV28; j_call: TRBJ1-2
cdr3_aa: ASSQGTGSWETQY; clone_size: .; v_call: TRBV3-1/TRBV3-2; j_call: TRBJ2-5
cdr3_aa: ASSSGASGYT; clone_size: .; v_call: TRBV27; j_call: TRBJ1-2
cdr3_aa: ASSLVGWGNTEAF; clone_size: .; v_call: TRBV5-6; j_call: TRBJ1-1
cdr3_aa: ASSVTSGSEETQY; clone_size: .; v_call: TRBV7-2; j_call: TRBJ2-5
cdr3_aa: SVLDRGTGTQY; clone_size: .; v_call: TRBV29-1; j_call: TRBJ2-3
cdr3_aa: SVLGSTNEKLF; clone_size: .; v_call: TRBV29-1; j_call: TRBJ1-4
cdr3_aa: ASSEDRLAGAHEQY; clone_size: .; v_call: TRBV2; j_call: TRBJ2-7
cdr3_aa: ASSQDLQGNYGYT; clone_size: once; v_call: TRBV4-3; j_call: TRBJ1-2
cdr3_aa: ASSFTADQPQH; clone_size: .; v_call: TRBV7-8; j_call: TRBJ1-5
cdr3_aa: ASSPHRRGTEAF; clone_size: once; v_call: TRBV28; j_call: TRBJ1-1
cdr3_aa: ASSLKDTQY; clone_size: .; v_call: TRBV28; j_call: TRBJ2-3
cdr3_aa: ASSSPWFPGSGNQPQH; clone_size: .; v_call: TRBV5-1; j_call: TRBJ1-5
cdr3_aa: ASSDDRGVYNEQF; clone_size: .; v_call: TRBV7-2; j_call: TRBJ2-1
cdr3_aa: ASSLTGNTYYGYT; clone_size: .; v_call: TRBV28; j_call: TRBJ1-2
cdr3_aa: TGSDVGYT; clone_size: once; v_call: TRBV20-1; j_call: TRBJ1-2
cdr3_aa: ASGQRSLGYT; clone_size: .; v_call: TRBV7-8; j_call: TRBJ1-2
cdr3_aa: ASSTFMGNSNQPQH; clone_size: .; v_call: TRBV27; j_call: TRBJ1-5
cdr3_aa: ASSKQGASYEQY; clone_size: .; v_call: TRBV7-9; j_call: TRBJ2-7
cdr3_aa: ASSYGGSYNEQF; clone_size: .; v_call: TRBV6-2/TRBV6-3; j_call: TRBJ2-1
cdr3_aa: ASSLFGQGNEKLF; clone_size: once; v_call: TRBV7-2; j_call: TRBJ1-4
cdr3_aa: ASSQDTDRSSGNTIY; clone_size: .; v_call: TRBV3-1/TRBV3-2; j_call: TRBJ1-3
cdr3_aa: SVSETDAF; clone_size: .; v_call: TRBV29-1; j_call: TRBJ1-1
cdr3_aa: ASSESQGKAYEQY; clone_size: .; v_call: TRBV2; j_call: TRBJ2-7
cdr3_aa: ASSEAPSINEQF; clone_size: .; v_call: TRBV6-1; j_call: TRBJ2-1
cdr3_aa: ASSIAVTGELF; clone_size: .; v_call: TRBV19; j_call: TRBJ2-2
cdr3_aa: ASSPLAGRTDTQY; clone_size: .; v_call: TRBV11-1; j_call: TRBJ2-3
cdr3_aa: ASSLELGSEQY; clone_size: .; v_call: TRBV11-2; j_call: TRBJ2-7
cdr3_aa: ASSEAPFSSGNTIY; clone_size: .; v_call: TRBV2; j_call: TRBJ1-3
cdr3_aa: ASSLEVGVETQY; clone_size: few; v_call: TRBV5-4; j_call: TRBJ2-5
cdr3_aa: ASSPSGTGGDGYT; clone_size: .; v_call: TRBV6-4; j_call: TRBJ1-2
cdr3_aa: ASSFGRDPYEQY; clone_size: .; v_call: TRBV5-4; j_call: TRBJ2-7
cdr3_aa: ASSSAGNQPQH; clone_size: .; v_call: TRBV6-5; j_call: TRBJ1-5
cdr3_aa: AISDGPGAEAEAF; clone_size: .; v_call: TRBV10-3; j_call: TRBJ1-1
cdr3_aa: ATSRDRGRGGYT; clone_size: .; v_call: TRBV15; j_call: TRBJ1-2
cdr3_aa: ASSSGPSPYEQY; clone_size: .; v_call: TRBV28; j_call: TRBJ2-7
cdr3_aa: ASSLRGSAPDTQY; clone_size: .; v_call: TRBV5-1; j_call: TRBJ2-3
cdr3_aa: ASSFDSGSYEQY; clone_size: .; v_call: TRBV5-1; j_call: TRBJ2-7
cdr3_aa: ASSHALHTDTQY; clone_size: .; v_call: TRBV3-1/TRBV3-2; j_call: TRBJ2-3
cdr3_aa: ASSPAGLGQETQY; clone_size: .; v_call: TRBV28; j_call: TRBJ2-5
cdr3_aa: ASSLAQRSYEQY; clone_size: .; v_call: TRBV5-1; j_call: TRBJ2-7
cdr3_aa: ASSVNMNTEAF; clone_size: few; v_call: TRBV9; j_call: TRBJ1-1
cdr3_aa: ASSISRGESPLH; clone_size: .; v_call: TRBV19; j_call: TRBJ1-6
cdr3_aa: ASSWYNEQF; clone_size: .; v_call: TRBV6-2/TRBV6-3; j_call: TRBJ2-1
cdr3_aa: ASSPPWSIAYDGYT; clone_size: .; v_call: TRBV28; j_call: TRBJ1-2
cdr3_aa: ASSRSGEKLF; clone_size: .; v_call: TRBV7-9; j_call: TRBJ1-4
cdr3_aa: ASSFPPGNTIY; clone_size: .; v_call: TRBV11-2; j_call: TRBJ1-3
cdr3_aa: AMYSGSSYNEQF; clone_size: once; v_call: TRBV2; j_call: TRBJ2-1
cdr3_aa: ASSRDRELNGYT; clone_size: .; v_call: TRBV9; j_call: TRBJ1-2